One TCR beta chain is described in this entry. Its antigen is still unknown. The archived tumor blocks came from patients without neoadjuvant therapy before resection. The data were taken from a study of CXCR4 blockade with PD-1 therapy in pancreatic cancer. Assay used: immunoSEQ multiplex PCR; TCRdb lists only in-frame clones, some missing. The sample records about 730 clones, around 31% being singletons. Study-wide points: Clone frequency correlated with its number of distinct nucleotide rearrangements. Survival did not correlate with tumor clonality, which averaged 0.14 versus 0.05. Sequencing covered TCRbeta chains only, not alpha chains.

Sequenced sample: tumor tissue. The clonotype originates from a human donor with pancreatic ductal adenocarcinoma.

The CDR3 DNA follows: TGTGCCTGGGCTGTACAGGGGGGAGATACGCAGTATTTT. This encodes CAWAVQGGDTQYF. This chain links TRBV30 with TRBJ2-3; 8 bases map to TRBD1. V was pared by 5 bases and J by 5 bases, with 6 bases of the junction left unmatched. The CDR3 runs to 13 residues. In germline, CDR1 is GTSNPN, CDR2 SVGIG (reference sequence).